Listed here is a single T cell receptor (beta chain). CDR3 size: 16 residues. CDR1 and CDR2 from the germline V gene are SGDLS and YYNGEE. The V gene end was trimmed by 0 bases and the J gene end by 0 bases; junction bases not matched to a gene: 3. The data stem from a study of T cell responses to AZD1222 COVID-19 vaccine. Using immunoSEQ multiplex PCR, the repertoire was profiled, and TCRdb retains in-frame clones only, with some absent. This table holds about 150,000 clones, about nine tenths found once. The sample consisted of peripheral blood, taken 28 days after the second AZD1222 dose. The sequence was collected from an adult who received the AZD1222 COVID-19 vaccine. This chain uses TRBV9 with TRBJ2-5; 9 bases line up with TRBD2. CDR3 DNA: TGTGCCAGCAGCGTAGGGCCTAGCGGGGACCAAGAGACCCAGTACTTC. It specifies CASSVGPSGDQETQYF.